This note documents a single T cell receptor beta chain sequence. Its antigen is undetermined. V was trimmed by 5 bases and J by 0 bases, leaving 17 bases between them. The CDR3 extends over 17 amino acids. Per germline, CDR1 SGHTA and CDR2 FQGNSA. PCR amplification relied on 60 Vbeta primers (plus 13 Jbeta primers). Only in-frame clones appear in the TCRdb table, and some are missing; sequencing was by immunoSEQ multiplex PCR. The sample lists 130,000 or so clones, almost 80% occurring once. These data are taken from a study of cytomegalovirus exposure and HLA in healthy donors. Findings and caveats of the study: Reportedly, TCR beta sequences accurately predicted HLA-A and HLA-B alleles in most subjects. There was a cluster of highly shared sequence variants that was likely a sequencing artifact. Later analysis revealed greater clonal expansion in HLA-associated TCR beta chains than in equally common others.

The sequence came from a female donor in good health and CMV-seronegative. The specimen was PBMCs. The V and J genes are TRBV7-2 and TRBJ2-1; maybe TRBD1 (5 bases). CDR3 in DNA: TGTGCCAGCAGCCCCTGGACAAAGCGCAGCTCCTACAATGAGCAGTTCTTC. Its protein product is CASSPWTKRSSYNEQFF.